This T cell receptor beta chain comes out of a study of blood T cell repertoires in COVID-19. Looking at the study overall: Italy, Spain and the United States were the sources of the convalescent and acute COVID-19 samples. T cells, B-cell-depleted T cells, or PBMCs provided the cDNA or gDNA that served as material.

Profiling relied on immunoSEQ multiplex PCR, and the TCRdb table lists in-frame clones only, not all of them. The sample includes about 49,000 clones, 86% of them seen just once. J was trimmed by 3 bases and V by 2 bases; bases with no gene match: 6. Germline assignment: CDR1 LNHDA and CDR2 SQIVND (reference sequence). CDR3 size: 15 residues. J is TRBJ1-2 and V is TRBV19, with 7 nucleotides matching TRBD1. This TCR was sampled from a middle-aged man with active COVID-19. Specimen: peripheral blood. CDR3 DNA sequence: TGTGCCAGTAGTATACAGGGGGAACTTGACTATGGCTACACCTTC. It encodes CASSIQGELDYGYTF.